These 25 T cell receptor beta chains were all obtained from the same sample, sequenced in a study of blood T cell repertoires in COVID-19. Sequencing was performed with immunoSEQ multiplex PCR; in TCRdb, only in-frame clones are kept and a portion is missing. The sample lists 30,000 to 35,000 clones; approximately 85% were seen once. The sequenced sample was peripheral blood. The source is a man aged 60 to 69 with COVID-19, enrolled during active disease.

The gene calls are TRBV18 and TRBJ2-7; 8 nucleotides agree with TRBD1. This CDR3 region has 14 residues. After removal of 6 bases from V and 2 bases from J, the junction contained 6 bases not matched to a gene. Germline-derived CDR1 and CDR2 are KGHSH and LQKENI. Here the CDR3 DNA reads TGTGCCAGCTCCCCTCGGGACAGGACCTACGAGCAGTACTTC. Its protein product is CASSPRDRTYEQYF.

This chain uses TRBV15 with TRBJ2-5, with TRBD1 identical over 10 bases. Unmatched junction bases numbered 6, after V lost 3 bases and J lost 5 bases. Germline V gives CDR1 LNHNV, CDR2 YYDKDF (reference sequence). The CDR3 runs 15 residues. The DNA for the CDR3 is TGTGCCACCAGCAGTTACTGGACAGGGGGTGAGACCCAGTACTTC. Its translation: CATSSYWTGGETQYF. Complete variable domain (other parts from reference TRBV15 and TRBJ2-5): DAMVIQNPRYQVTQFGKPVTLSCSQTLNHNVMYWYQQKSSQAPKLLFHYYDKDFNNEADTPDNFQSRRPNTSFCFLDIRSPGLGDTAMYLCATSSYWTGGETQYFGPGTRLLVL.

The chain recombines TRBV2 with TRBJ2-1; 7 nucleotides line up with TRBD2. The ends lost 6 bases at V and 4 bases at J; junction bases unmatched: 3. Germline V gene data show CDR1 as SNHLY and CDR2 as FYNNEI. The CDR3 covers 13 residues. The CDR3 DNA is TGTGCCAGCAGGGGGAGGGAATACAATGAGCAGTTCTTC. This translates into CASRGREYNEQFF.

The chain recombines TRBV7-9 with TRBJ1-1; no definite D call. V gave up 5 bases and J gave up 2 bases, with 6 bases separating them. There are 12 residues in the CDR3. Germline V gene lookup returns CDR1 SEHNR and CDR2 FQNEAQ (reference sequence). Here the CDR3 DNA reads TGTGCCAGCAGCCCGAGAAACACTGAAGCTTTCTTT. Amino acids: CASSPRNTEAFF.

The rearrangement uses TRBV5-1 and TRBJ2-5; TRBD1 is a possible D gene (6 bases). CDR1 and CDR2 from the germline V gene are SGHRS and YFSETQ. This CDR3 contains 15 residues. The ends were cut back, 0 bases at V and 9 bases at J, with 18 bases in the middle. CDR3 region: CASSLANRRAGAQYF. The CDR3 bases are TGCGCCAGCAGCTTGGCGAACCGACGGGCAGGGGCCCAGTACTTC.

V usage is TRBV27 and J usage is TRBJ1-4, with 10 positions matching TRBD1. V was clipped by 6 bases and J by 8 bases; unmatched bases: 9. Germline V gives CDR1 MNHEY, CDR2 SMNVEV (reference sequence). The CDR3 length is 15 residues. The CDR3 nucleotides are TGTGCCAGCAGGGCGACCGGGACAGGGGTCGAAAAACTGTTTTTT. Amino acid sequence: CASRATGTGVEKLFF.

This clone was counted a few times. V and J are TRBV9 and TRBJ1-2; unclear D gene. The germline V gene has CDR1 SGDLS and CDR2 YYNGEE. Trimming cost V 4 bases and J 0 bases, with 10 bases left between them. This CDR3 region has 14 residues. The CDR3 spells CASSLAETNYGYTF. DNA for the CDR3: TGTGCCAGCAGCCTTGCCGAGACTAACTATGGCTACACCTTC. The full variable domain, in which reference TRBV9 and TRBJ1-2 provide the parts outside the CDR3, is DSGVTQTPKHLITATGQRVTLRCSPRSGDLSVYWYQQSLDQGLQFLIQYYNGEERAKGNILERFSAQQFPDLHSELNLSSLELGDSALYFCASSLAETNYGYTFGSGTRLTVV.

The chain joins TRBV5-8 to TRBJ1-2; 10 nucleotides agree with TRBD1. V lost 4 bases to trimming and J lost 4 bases; unmatched junction nucleotides: 7. Germline-derived CDR1 and CDR2 are SGHTS and YDEGEE. The CDR3 has 15 amino acids. The CDR3 DNA reads TGTGCCAGCAGCCCCGGCGGGACAGGGGTCTATGGCTACACCTTC. Residues: CASSPGGTGVYGYTF.

The rearrangement joins TRBV11-3 to TRBJ2-7; tentative D call: TRBD2 (6 bases). V shed 6 bases and J shed 3 bases, with 15 bases lying between them. This CDR3 is built from 14 residues. Germline CDR1 SGHNT, CDR2 YENEEA. The CDR3 loop reads CASSPSGGSYEQYF. The CDR3 DNA reads TGTGCCAGCAGTCCCTCCGGGGGAAGCTACGAGCAGTACTTC.

In its sample, this clone is medium-sized. The rearrangement uses TRBV14 and TRBJ2-2, with D hard to call. With 2 bases removed from V and 7 bases from J, the gap between germline ends came to 11 bases. The CDR3 is 14 amino acids. The germline V gene has CDR1 SGHDN and CDR2 FVKESK. CDR3 loop: CASSQISLGGELFF. The DNA for the CDR3 is TGTGCCAGCAGCCAAATCTCGCTAGGCGGGGAGCTGTTTTTT.

The rearrangement joins TRBV5-5 to TRBJ1-6, with 7 nucleotides matching TRBD1. This CDR3 spans 14 amino acids. The germline V gene has CDR1 SGHKS and CDR2 YYEKEE (reference sequence). The V and J ends lost 6 bases and 4 bases, in that order; junction bases with no gene match: 4. The CDR3 protein is CASTRQGYNSPLHF. CDR3 coding DNA: TGTGCCAGCACCCGACAGGGTTATAATTCACCCCTCCACTTT.

This chain connects TRBV30 to TRBJ2-3, with TRBD1 as a possible D gene (6 bases). This CDR3 comprises 14 residues. Germline assignment: CDR1 GTSNPN and CDR2 SVGIG (reference sequence). Trimming took off 2 bases at V and 6 bases at J, with 15 bases between the two ends. Here the CDR3 reads CAWSNRDPVDTQYF. As DNA, the CDR3 is TGTGCCTGGAGTAACAGGGACCCGGTGGATACGCAGTATTTT.

The chain uses TRBV5-1 and TRBJ1-6; 8 nucleotides agree with TRBD1. J was trimmed by 0 bases and V by 2 bases; bases with no gene match: 7. This CDR3 has 18 residues. Germline values: CDR1 SGHRS, CDR2 YFSETQ. The CDR3 sequence: CASSFRTGKSSYNSPLHF. The CDR3 DNA follows: TGCGCCAGCAGCTTCAGGACAGGGAAGAGCTCCTATAATTCACCCCTCCACTTT.

This rearrangement joins TRBV28 to TRBJ1-1; unclear D gene. This CDR3 region has 14 residues. Germline CDR1 MDHEN, CDR2 SYDVKM. V was cut by 5 bases and J by 4 bases, with 14 bases left in between. DNA of the CDR3: TGTGCCAGCAGTCGATTGGGGAGAAGCACTGAAGCTTTCTTT. Translation gives CASSRLGRSTEAFF.

This chain joins TRBV18 and TRBJ1-2; D is possibly TRBD1 (6 bases). Trimming removed 8 bases from V and 0 bases from J, with 16 bases in between. The CDR3 length is 15 residues. Per the germline V gene, CDR1 is KGHSH and CDR2 is LQKENI. CDR3 loop: CASHPQGHSNYGYTF. CDR3 coding DNA: TGTGCCAGCCATCCCCAGGGACACTCTAACTATGGCTACACCTTC.

This clone was detected only once. This sequence joins TRBV5-8 and TRBJ2-7; D is possibly TRBD2 (6 bases). Germline CDR1 is SGHTS and CDR2 is YDEGEE. The V and J ends lost 3 bases and 3 bases respectively, with 16 bases between them. The CDR3 extends over 15 amino acids. The CDR3 DNA reads TGTGCCAGCAGCTCGGGCGGGACCCCAGGCTACGAGCAGTACTTC. Translation gives CASSSGGTPGYEQYF.

This chain uses TRBV29-1 with TRBJ2-1, with 9 nucleotides matching TRBD2. The V gene end was trimmed by 4 bases and the J gene end by 6 bases; junction bases not matched to a gene: 22. From germline, CDR1 is SQVTM and CDR2 ANQGSEA. The CDR3 sequence is 19 residues long. This CDR3 reads CSVVRQWTGTSPFGNEQFF. The CDR3 nucleotides are TGCAGCGTTGTTCGGCAGTGGACCGGGACTAGCCCCTTCGGCAATGAGCAGTTCTTC.

The chain links TRBV30 to TRBJ2-5, with 8 bases fitting TRBD1. The CDR3 contains 12 residues. The V gene end was trimmed by 5 bases and the J gene end by 6 bases; junction bases not matched to a gene: 5. Germline CDR1 and CDR2: GTSNPN and SVGIG (reference sequence). This CDR3 reads CAWSRQGKTQYF. CDR3 nucleotides: TGTGCCTGGTCTCGACAGGGGAAGACCCAGTACTTC.

The chain joins TRBV30 to TRBJ2-5, with TRBD2 matching 7 bases. Trimming removed 2 bases from V and 7 bases from J; junction bases left unmatched: 7. Germline assignment: CDR1 GTSNPN and CDR2 SVGIG (reference sequence). CDR3 length: 13 residues. The CDR3 reads CAWSQRDPPTQYF. In DNA, the CDR3 is TGTGCCTGGAGTCAGCGGGACCCCCCGACCCAGTACTTC.

This chain connects TRBV11-2 to TRBJ2-1, with D possibly being TRBD1 (6 bases). CDR1 is SGHAT, CDR2 FQNNGV, per germline. The CDR3 covers 16 residues. V gave up 5 bases and J gave up 2 bases, with 16 bases separating them. This CDR3 reads CASSDQTGLPYNEQFF. CDR3 coding DNA: TGTGCCAGCAGCGACCAGACAGGACTTCCCTACAATGAGCAGTTCTTC.

This clone is a singleton in its sample. The chain couples TRBV3-1 (or the pseudogene TRBV3-2) to TRBJ2-2; D is perhaps TRBD1 (6 bases). Germline loops: CDR1 LGHDT, CDR2 YNNKEL (reference sequence). CDR3 length: 16 residues. V lost 2 bases and J 3 bases, leaving 13 bases between the germline ends. In DNA, the CDR3 is TGTGCCAGCAGCCAATTTTCAGGGGCCCACACCGGGGAGCTGTTTTTT. It codes for CASSQFSGAHTGELFF.

Only one count was recorded for this clone. The chain has TRBV2 and TRBJ2-7, with 8 bases aligning to TRBD2. Germline V gives CDR1 SNHLY, CDR2 FYNNEI. V lost 6 bases and J lost 4; bases outside the gene matches: 8. This CDR3 is 14 amino acids long. Here the CDR3 reads CASSHQREIYEQYF. CDR3 sequence (DNA): TGTGCCAGCAGCCACCAGCGGGAGATTTACGAGCAGTACTTC.

This sequence joins TRBV28 and TRBJ2-2, with 9 nucleotides matching TRBD2. The ends lost 7 bases at V and 1 base at J; junction bases unmatched: 22. The CDR3 sequence is 21 residues long. Germline CDR1 is MDHEN and CDR2 is SYDVKM. The CDR3 bases are TGTGCCAGCACCATTGCGGAGCGGCGGCGGGAGGGCCGGAAGAACACCGGGGAGCTGTTTTTT. Translated: CASTIAERRREGRKNTGELFF.

The chain uses TRBV12-3 or TRBV12-4 and TRBJ2-1; D possibly corresponds to TRBD2 (6 bases). V gave up 5 bases and J gave up 9 bases, with 14 bases separating them. This CDR3 contains 13 residues. CDR3 coding DNA: TGTGCCAGCAGTGACGCGGGGCTCGGTGAGCAGTTCTTC. Amino acid sequence: CASSDAGLGEQFF.

The rearrangement uses TRBV27 and TRBJ2-1; maybe TRBD1 (5 bases). The CDR3 loop spans 14 amino acids. V dropped 2 bases and J dropped 9 bases, with 14 bases sitting between them. From germline, CDR1 is MNHEY and CDR2 SMNVEV (reference sequence). The CDR3: CASSLSIRVAEQFF. In DNA form, the CDR3 reads TGTGCCAGCAGTTTAAGTATCAGGGTGGCTGAGCAGTTCTTC.